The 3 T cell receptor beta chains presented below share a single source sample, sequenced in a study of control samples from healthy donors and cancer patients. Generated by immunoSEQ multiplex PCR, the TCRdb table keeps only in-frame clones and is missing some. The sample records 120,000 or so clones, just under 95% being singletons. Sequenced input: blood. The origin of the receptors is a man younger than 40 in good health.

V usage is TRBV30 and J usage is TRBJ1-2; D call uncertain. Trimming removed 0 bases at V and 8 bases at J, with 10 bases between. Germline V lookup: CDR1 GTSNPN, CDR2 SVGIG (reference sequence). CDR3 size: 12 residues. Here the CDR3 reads CAWSVQRAGYTF. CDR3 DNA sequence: TGTGCCTGGAGTGTACAAAGGGCCGGCTACACCTTC.

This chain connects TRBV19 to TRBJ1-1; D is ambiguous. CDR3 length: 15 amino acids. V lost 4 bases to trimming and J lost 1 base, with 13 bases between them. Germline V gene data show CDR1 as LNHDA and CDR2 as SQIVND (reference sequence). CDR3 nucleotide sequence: TGTGCCAGTAGTACCCTGTCCCTCCAGAACACTGAAGCTTTCTTT. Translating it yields CASSTLSLQNTEAFF.

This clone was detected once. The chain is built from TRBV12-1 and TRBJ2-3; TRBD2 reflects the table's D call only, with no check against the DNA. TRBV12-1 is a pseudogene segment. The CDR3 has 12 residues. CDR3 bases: TGTGCCAGCAGCCTCCGGGGGGATACGCAGTATTTT. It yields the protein CASSLRGDTQYF.